The 14 T cell receptor beta chains below all came from one sample that was sequenced in a study of OX40 agonist ivuxolimab in advanced cancers. Clones were read by immunoSEQ multiplex PCR, and TCRdb kept only the in-frame ones, dropping some. The repertoire holds about 48,000 clones, with 90% to 95% as singletons. The source material was CD4+ or CD8+ T cells sorted from blood, sampled in a trial of the OX40 agonist ivuxolimab. These receptors came from an adult with an advanced solid tumor such as melanoma, head and neck, liver or kidney cancer.

The CDR3 bases are TGCGCCAGCAGCTTGGCCTCAGTACCTAGCACAGATACGCAGTATTTT. Amino acids: CASSLASVPSTDTQYF. This chain links TRBV5-1 with TRBJ2-3, with D uncertain. Germline loops: CDR1 SGHRS, CDR2 YFSETQ. The V and J ends lost 0 bases and 0 bases respectively, with 11 bases between them. This CDR3 is 16 amino acids long.

The V gene is TRBV5-5, the J gene TRBJ2-6; D unclear. The germline V gene encodes CDR1 SGHKS and CDR2 YYEKEE (reference sequence). The CDR3 length is 14 residues. Trimming removed 2 bases from V and 2 bases from J, with 5 bases in between. The CDR3 nucleotides are TGTGCCAGCAGCTTTTCACCTGGGGCCAACGTCCTGACTTTC. As protein: CASSFSPGANVLTF.

The chain couples TRBV6-4 to TRBJ2-7; 9 nucleotides match TRBD1. The CDR3 totals 14 residues. Germline V gene sequence: CDR1 MRHNA, CDR2 SNTAGT. Trimming removed 6 bases from V and 4 bases from J; junction bases left unmatched: 7. In DNA form, the CDR3 reads TGTGCCAGCAGCCCCGGGACAGGGCCTTACGAGCAGTACTTC. The encoded protein is CASSPGTGPYEQYF.

This clone was observed once. This sequence joins TRBV27 and TRBJ1-5; D remains unclear. CDR3 length: 15 residues. The V gene lost 3 bases and the J gene lost 2 bases, with 11 bases spanning the gap. Germline loops: CDR1 MNHEY, CDR2 SMNVEV (reference sequence). The CDR3 reads CASSLWSSGNQPQHF. DNA of the CDR3: TGTGCCAGCAGTTTGTGGAGTAGTGGCAATCAGCCCCAGCATTTT.

The chain links TRBV27 to TRBJ2-1; the D call may be TRBD1 or TRBD2 (5 bases each). The CDR3 has 14 amino acids. The ends were cut back, 8 bases at V and 0 bases at J, with 11 bases in the middle. CDR1 is MNHEY and CDR2 is SMNVEV in the germline V gene (reference sequence). CDR3 sequence: CASGAGSSYNEQFF. CDR3 bases: TGTGCCAGCGGCGCAGGGAGCTCCTACAATGAGCAGTTCTTC.

The chain couples TRBV15 to TRBJ2-7, with 8 bases aligning to TRBD1. Germline CDR1 LNHNV, CDR2 YYDKDF (reference sequence). V was clipped by 3 bases and J by 3 bases; unmatched bases: 1. The CDR3 covers 13 residues. CDR3 nucleotide sequence: TGTGCCACCAGCAGTGGGACAGGCTACGAGCAGTACTTC. It yields the protein CATSSGTGYEQYF.

The chain has TRBV30 and TRBJ1-1; the D is unclear. The V end was cut by 0 bases, the J end by 8 bases, with 10 bases between. This CDR3 contains 12 residues. Germline assignment: CDR1 GTSNPN and CDR2 SVGIG (reference sequence). CDR3 nucleotide sequence: TGTGCCTGGAGTGTACGTGGCTTCGAAGCTTTCTTT. Protein product: CAWSVRGFEAFF.

This clone was counted a single time. J is TRBJ2-1 and V is TRBV11-1, with D perhaps given as TRBD1 or TRBD2 (5 bases each). Trimming cost V 4 bases and J 4 bases, with 14 bases left between them. Germline CDR1 SGHAT, CDR2 FQDESV (reference sequence). CDR3 length: 15 residues. CDR3 bases: TGTGCCAGCAGCTACGCCGGGACGGAATACAATGAGCAGTTCTTC. Its translation: CASSYAGTEYNEQFF.

This clone was observed once. The genes are TRBV28 and TRBJ2-3; 7 bases are shared with TRBD2. The CDR3 contains 17 residues. The V gene end was trimmed by 6 bases and the J gene end by 0 bases; junction bases not matched to a gene: 12. Germline loops: CDR1 MDHEN, CDR2 SYDVKM. In nucleotides, the CDR3 is TGTGCCAGCAGGCTTGCCGGGACTACCGATAGCACAGATACGCAGTATTTT. Translating it yields CASRLAGTTDSTDTQYF.

The chain couples TRBV7-3 to TRBJ2-2; 8 bases fit TRBD1. Germline V gives CDR1 SGHTA, CDR2 FQGTGA. The CDR3 is 16 amino acids. V lost 2 bases and J lost 4; bases outside the gene matches: 6. The chain's CDR3 is CASSLFGQGGTGELFF. The DNA for the CDR3 is TGTGCCAGCAGCTTATTTGGACAGGGCGGCACCGGGGAGCTGTTTTTT. The entire variable domain, with the rest obtained from reference TRBV7-3 and TRBJ2-2, is as follows: GAGVSQTPSNKVTEKGKYVELRCDPISGHTALYWYRQSLGQGPEFLIYFQGTGAADDSGLPNDRFFAVRPEGSVSTLKIQRTERGDSAVYLCASSLFGQGGTGELFFGEGSRLTVL.

This clone was seen only a few times. The V and J genes are TRBV5-1 and TRBJ1-6, with unresolved D. Deletions cut 0 bases from V and 7 bases from J, with 5 bases between. The CDR3 is 13 residues long. Germline CDR1 and CDR2: SGHRS and YFSETQ. Here the CDR3 DNA reads TGCGCCAGCAGCTTGGCCCCAAATTCACCCCTCCACTTT. Encoded protein: CASSLAPNSPLHF.

The chain combines TRBV19 with TRBJ2-7; 7 bases align to TRBD1. The V gene end was trimmed by 6 bases and the J gene end by 2 bases; junction bases not matched to a gene: 4. Per the germline V gene, CDR1 is LNHDA and CDR2 is SQIVND (reference sequence). The CDR3 runs to 13 residues. This CDR3 is CASSRDRAYEQYV. CDR3 DNA: TGTGCCAGTAGCCGGGACAGAGCCTACGAGCAGTACGTC.

V usage is TRBV27 and J usage is TRBJ2-7; the D is unclear. The CDR3 has 14 residues. The germline gives CDR1 MNHEY, CDR2 SMNVEV (reference sequence). V shed 5 bases and J shed 0 bases, with 11 bases lying between them. The CDR3 reads CASSPHLLSYEQYV. DNA of the CDR3: TGTGCCAGCAGTCCCCATCTCCTCTCCTACGAGCAGTACGTC.

The V call is TRBV11-2, the J call TRBJ2-1; D is unclear. The CDR3 is 13 amino acids. CDR1 SGHAT and CDR2 FQNNGV come from the germline V gene. With 0 bases removed from V and 9 bases from J, the gap between germline ends came to 9 bases. The chain's CDR3 is CASSLELGSEQFF. The CDR3 coding sequence is TGTGCCAGCAGCTTAGAGCTCGGTAGTGAGCAGTTCTTC.